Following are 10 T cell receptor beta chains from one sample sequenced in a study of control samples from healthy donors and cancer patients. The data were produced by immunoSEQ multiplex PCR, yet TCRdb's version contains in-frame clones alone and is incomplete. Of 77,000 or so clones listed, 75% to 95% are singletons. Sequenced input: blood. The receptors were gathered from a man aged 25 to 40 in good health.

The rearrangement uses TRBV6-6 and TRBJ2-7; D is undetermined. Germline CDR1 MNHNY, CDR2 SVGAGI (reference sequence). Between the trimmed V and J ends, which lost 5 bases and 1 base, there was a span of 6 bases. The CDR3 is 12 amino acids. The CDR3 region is CASSTASYEQYF. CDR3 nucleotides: TGTGCCAGCAGTACAGCTTCCTACGAGCAGTACTTC.

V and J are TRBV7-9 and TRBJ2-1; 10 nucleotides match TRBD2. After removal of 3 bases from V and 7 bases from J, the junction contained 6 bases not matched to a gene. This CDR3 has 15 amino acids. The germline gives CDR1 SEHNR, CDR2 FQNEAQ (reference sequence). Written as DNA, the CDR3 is TGTGCCAGCAGCTTGGCTAGCGGGGGAGGGAATGAGCAGTTCTTC. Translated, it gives CASSLASGGGNEQFF.

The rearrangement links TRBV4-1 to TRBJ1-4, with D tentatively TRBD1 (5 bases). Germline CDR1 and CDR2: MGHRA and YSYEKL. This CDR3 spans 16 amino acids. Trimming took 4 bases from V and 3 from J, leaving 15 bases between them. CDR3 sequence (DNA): TGCGCCAGCAGCCGAACTCTCAGGGTGCCTAATGAAAAACTGTTTTTT. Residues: CASSRTLRVPNEKLFF.

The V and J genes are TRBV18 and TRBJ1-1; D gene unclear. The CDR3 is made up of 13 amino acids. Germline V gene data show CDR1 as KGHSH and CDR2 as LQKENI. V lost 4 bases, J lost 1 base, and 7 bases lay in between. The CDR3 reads CASSLDWNTEAFF. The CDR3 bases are TGTGCCAGCTCACTGGACTGGAACACTGAAGCTTTCTTT. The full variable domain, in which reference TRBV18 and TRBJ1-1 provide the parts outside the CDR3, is NAGVMQNPRHLVRRRGQEARLRCSPMKGHSHVYWYRQLPEEGLKFMVYLQKENIIDESGMPKERFSAEFPKEGPSILRIQQVVRGDSAAYFCASSLDWNTEAFFGQGTRLTVV.

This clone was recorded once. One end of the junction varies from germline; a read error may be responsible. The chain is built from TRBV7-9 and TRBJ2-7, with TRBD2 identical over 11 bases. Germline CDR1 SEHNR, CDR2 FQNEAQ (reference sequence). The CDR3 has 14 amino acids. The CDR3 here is CASSVAGGPYEQYF. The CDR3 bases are TGTGCCAGCAGCGTAGCGGGAGGGCCCTACGAGCAGTACTTC.

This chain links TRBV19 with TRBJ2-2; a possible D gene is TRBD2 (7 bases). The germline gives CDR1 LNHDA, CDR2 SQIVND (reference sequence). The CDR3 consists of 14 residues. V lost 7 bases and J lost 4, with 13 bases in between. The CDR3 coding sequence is TGTGCCAGTACAAGAGGGGGGGTCACCGGGGAGCTGTTTTTT. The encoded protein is CASTRGGVTGELFF.

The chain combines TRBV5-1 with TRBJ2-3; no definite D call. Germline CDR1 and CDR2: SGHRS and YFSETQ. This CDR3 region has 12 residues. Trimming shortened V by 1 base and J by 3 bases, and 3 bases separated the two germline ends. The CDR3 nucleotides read TGCGCCAGCAGCTTGTTAACAGATACGCAGTATTTT. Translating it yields CASSLLTDTQYF.

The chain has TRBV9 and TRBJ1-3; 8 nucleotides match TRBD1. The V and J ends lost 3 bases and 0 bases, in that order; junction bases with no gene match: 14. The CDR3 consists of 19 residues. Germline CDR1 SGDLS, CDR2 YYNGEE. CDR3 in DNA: TGTGCCAGCAGCGACCAACCGGACAGGGCGCTTAGCTCTGGAAACACCATATATTTT. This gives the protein CASSDQPDRALSSGNTIYF.

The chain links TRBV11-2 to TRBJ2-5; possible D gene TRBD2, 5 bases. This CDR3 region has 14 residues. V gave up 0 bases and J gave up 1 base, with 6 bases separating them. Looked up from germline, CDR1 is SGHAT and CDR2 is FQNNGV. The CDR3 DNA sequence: TGTGCCAGCAGCTTAGAAGCGGTCCAAGAGACCCAGTACTTC. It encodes CASSLEAVQETQYF.

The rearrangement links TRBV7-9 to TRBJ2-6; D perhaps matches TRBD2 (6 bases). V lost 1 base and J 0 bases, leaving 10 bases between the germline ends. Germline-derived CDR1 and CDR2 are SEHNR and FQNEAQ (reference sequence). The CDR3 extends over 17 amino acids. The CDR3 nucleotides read TGTGCCAGCAGCTTAGACGGACTAAACTCTGGGGCCAACGTCCTGACTTTC. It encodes CASSLDGLNSGANVLTF.